The 28 T cell receptor beta chains listed next were all sequenced from one sample in a study of blood T cell repertoires in COVID-19. Clones were sequenced by immunoSEQ multiplex PCR, and TCRdb holds only the in-frame ones, with some missing. The sample lists some 200,000 clones, about four fifths occurring once. Sequencing was carried out using PBMCs or T cells enriched from blood (not recorded which). The receptors shown here come from a woman aged 45-65 years who had been exposed to COVID-19.

The genes are TRBV11-2 and TRBJ1-6; no firm D call. CDR3 length: 16 residues. The V and J ends lost 0 bases and 7 bases respectively, with 13 bases between them. The germline CDR1 and CDR2 sequences are SGHAT and FQNNGV. CDR3 nucleotides: TGTGCCAGCAGCTTAGATACGGTCGGGGAAAATTCACCCCTCCACTTT. Its protein is CASSLDTVGENSPLHF.

This chain uses TRBV11-2 with TRBJ2-1; 7 bases line up with TRBD2. CDR1 is SGHAT, CDR2 FQNNGV, per germline. V lost 0 bases and J lost 7; bases outside the gene matches: 18. This CDR3 has 19 residues. In DNA form, the CDR3 reads TGTGCCAGCAGCTTAGATCTCGCCCTCAGCGGGGACGGAGGGAATGAGCAGTTCTTC. It yields the protein CASSLDLALSGDGGNEQFF.

V gene TRBV10-2 combines with J gene TRBJ1-1; a possible D gene is TRBD1 (6 bases). Germline V lookup: CDR1 WSHSY, CDR2 SAAADI. CDR3 size: 16 residues. V lost 8 bases, J lost 8 bases, and 27 bases lay in between. This chain's CDR3 is CASLNSIGGRGAEAFF. The CDR3 coding sequence is TGCGCCAGCTTGAATTCTATTGGCGGTCGGGGGGCCGAAGCTTTCTTT.

This clone was counted a few times. The rearrangement uses TRBV5-4 and TRBJ2-3, with TRBD1 identical over 8 bases. There are 16 residues in the CDR3. The V and J ends lost 5 bases and 3 bases, in that order; junction bases with no gene match: 11. Germline-derived CDR1 and CDR2 are SGHNT and YYREEE (reference sequence). As DNA, the CDR3 is TGTGCCAGCAGTCCTGCCGAGGACAGGGAAACAGATACGCAGTATTTT. It encodes CASSPAEDRETDTQYF.

Note on this clone: Different DNA sequences within this sample yield the same CDR3. V is TRBV19 and J is TRBJ2-2; 11 bases are a match to TRBD2. The germline V gene encodes CDR1 LNHDA and CDR2 SQIVND (reference sequence). Trimming removed 2 bases from V and 5 bases from J; junction bases left unmatched: 4. The CDR3 is 16 residues long. The chain's CDR3 is CASSITRLAGTGELFF. The CDR3 DNA follows: TGTGCCAGTAGTATAACTCGACTAGCGGGGACCGGGGAGCTGTTTTTT.

The genes are TRBV7-2 and TRBJ1-5; D remains ambiguous. Per germline, CDR1 SGHTA and CDR2 FQGNSA. CDR3 length: 14 amino acids. V lost 9 bases, J lost 2 bases, and 14 bases lay in between. The CDR3 nucleotides are TGTGCCAGTGCCCTGCGTGGAGGCAATCAGCCCCAGCATTTT. Translated, it gives CASALRGGNQPQHF.

The chain carries TRBV12-3 or TRBV12-4 and TRBJ2-7, with a possible D match to TRBD2 (5 bases). Trimming shortened V by 2 bases and J by 6 bases, and 11 bases separated the two germline ends. This CDR3 spans 13 amino acids. The CDR3 here is CASSLHPRGEQYF. CDR3 DNA: TGTGCCAGCAGTTTACACCCCCGGGGCGAGCAGTACTTC.

This chain connects TRBV5-6 to TRBJ1-5, with 7 bases matching TRBD1. J gave up 5 bases and V 4 bases, and 6 bases lay outside the gene matches. In germline, CDR1 is SGHDT, CDR2 YYEEEE. This CDR3 region has 14 residues. The CDR3 sequence is CASSTGQSDQPQHF. As DNA, the CDR3 is TGTGCCAGCAGCACGGGACAGTCAGATCAGCCCCAGCATTTT.

J is TRBJ2-7 and V is TRBV7-2; TRBD2 is a possible D gene (6 bases). Per germline, CDR1 SGHTA and CDR2 FQGNSA. V was pared by 5 bases and J by 2 bases, with 19 bases between. The CDR3 covers 16 residues. CDR3 DNA: TGTGCCAGCAGCCGCTCTGTGGGAGGTAGGCCCTACGAGCAGTACTTC. Its translation is CASSRSVGGRPYEQYF.

The chain is built from TRBV3-1 (or the pseudogene TRBV3-2) and TRBJ2-5; no reliable D call. The CDR3 is 11 residues long. Trimming left V 2 bases short and J 5 bases short, with 3 bases between. Germline V lookup: CDR1 LGHDT, CDR2 YNNKEL (reference sequence). DNA of the CDR3: TGTGCCAGCAGCCAATATGAGACCCAGTACTTC. Its protein product is CASSQYETQYF.

The chain employs TRBV29-1 and TRBJ1-1, with D tentatively TRBD1 (5 bases). This CDR3 spans 14 amino acids. V lost 7 bases and J 1 base, leaving 16 bases between the germline ends. Germline V gene sequence: CDR1 SQVTM, CDR2 ANQGSEA. This chain's CDR3 is CSEETGLGNTEAFF. Here the CDR3 DNA reads TGCAGCGAAGAGACGGGACTAGGGAACACTGAAGCTTTCTTT. The full variable domain, completed using reference TRBV29-1 and TRBJ1-1, is SAVISQKPSRDICQRGTSLTIQCQVDSQVTMMFWYRQQPGQSLTLIATANQGSEATYESGFVIDKFPISRPNLTFSTLTVSNMSPEDSSIYLCSEETGLGNTEAFFGQGTRLTVV.

V gene TRBV5-6 combines with J gene TRBJ1-2; 8 nucleotides match TRBD1. The V gene's germline CDR1 is SGHDT and CDR2 YYEEEE. The CDR3 spans 15 residues. Trimming at V came to 0 bases and at J to 4 bases, leaving 5 bases not matched to a gene. CDR3 nucleotides: TGTGCCAGCAGCTTGGCCACAGGGGGATCCTATGGCTACACCTTC. Encoded protein: CASSLATGGSYGYTF.

The genes are TRBV11-2 and TRBJ2-7; 10 nucleotides align to TRBD1. Germline CDR1 is SGHAT and CDR2 is FQNNGV. With V trimmed by 7 bases and J by 3 bases, 6 bases remained unmatched. CDR3 length equals 14 residues. The CDR3 DNA reads TGTGCCAGCACCTTGGACAGGGGGATCTACGAGCAGTACTTC. Its protein product is CASTLDRGIYEQYF.

The chain has TRBV3-1 (or the pseudogene TRBV3-2) and TRBJ1-1; a possible D gene is TRBD1 (5 bases). Germline V gene data show CDR1 as LGHDT and CDR2 as YNNKEL (reference sequence). Trimming took off 0 bases at V and 0 bases at J, with 11 bases between the two ends. This CDR3 has 16 amino acids. The CDR3 region has the DNA TGTGCCAGCAGCCAAGACAGGGATGCCATGAACACTGAAGCTTTCTTT. It translates to CASSQDRDAMNTEAFF.

The chain uses TRBV7-9 and TRBJ1-2, with a weak D call TRBD1 (6 bases). The CDR3 covers 15 residues. CDR1 and CDR2 from the germline V gene are SEHNR and FQNEAQ (reference sequence). The V end was cut by 5 bases, the J end by 3 bases, with 16 bases between. CDR3 nucleotides: TGTGCCAGCAGCCGTACAGGGATAGGATACTATGGCTACACCTTC. Translation: CASSRTGIGYYGYTF. The full variable domain, in which reference TRBV7-9 and TRBJ1-2 provide the parts outside the CDR3, is DTGVSQNPRHKITKRGQNVTFRCDPISEHNRLYWYRQTLGQGPEFLTYFQNEAQLEKSRLLSDRFSAERPKGSFSTLEIQRTEQGDSAMYLCASSRTGIGYYGYTFGSGTRLTVV.

This clone was detected ten times or more. V usage is TRBV5-6 and J usage is TRBJ1-2; 9 nucleotides agree with TRBD1. Losses at the gene ends were 1 base for V and 8 bases for J; bases not matched to a gene: 6. Germline CDR1 is SGHDT and CDR2 is YYEEEE. CDR3 length: 14 amino acids. The chain's CDR3 is CASSLRDRVIGYTF. The CDR3 bases are TGTGCCAGCAGCTTGAGGGACAGGGTTATAGGCTACACCTTC.

This rearrangement joins TRBV6-5 to TRBJ1-1; 10 nucleotides match TRBD1. CDR1 and CDR2 (germline): MNHEY, SVGAGI. CDR3 length equals 14 residues. J was trimmed by 8 bases and V by 2 bases; bases with no gene match: 5. In DNA, the CDR3 is TGTGCCAGCAGTTACAAGGGACAGGGGACCGAAGCTTTCTTT. Its translation: CASSYKGQGTEAFF.

The DNA of the CDR3 is TGCGCCAGCAGCCCTACAGGAGGGCGGGATAATTCACCCCTCCACTTT. Translation: CASSPTGGRDNSPLHF. J is TRBJ1-6 and V is TRBV5-1; a weak D match, TRBD1 (5 bases). This CDR3 comprises 16 residues. CDR1 is SGHRS and CDR2 is YFSETQ in the germline V gene. Trimming took 4 bases from V and 5 from J, leaving 16 bases between them.

The rearrangement links TRBV6-2 or TRBV6-3 to TRBJ1-2, with TRBD1 matching over 9 bases. Trimming took 4 bases from V and 3 from J; bases not matched to a gene: 6. Per germline, CDR1 MNHEY and CDR2 SVGEGT. The CDR3 runs 15 residues. CDR3 coding DNA: TGTGCCAGCAGTTCGTCGGGACAGGGCTACTATGGCTACACCTTC. It is translated as CASSSSGQGYYGYTF.

This clone has just one count. V gene TRBV12-5 combines with J gene TRBJ1-6, with 8 bases identical to TRBD1. The V gene end was trimmed by 6 bases and the J gene end by 7 bases; junction bases not matched to a gene: 2. This CDR3 has 13 residues. CDR1 LGHNT and CDR2 FRNRAP come from the germline V gene. The CDR3 spells CASGRQGNSPLHF. The CDR3 DNA follows: TGTGCTAGTGGCCGACAGGGGAATTCACCCCTCCACTTT.

This chain joins TRBV5-1 and TRBJ1-1, with 7 nucleotides matching TRBD1. CDR3 length equals 17 residues. The germline gives CDR1 SGHRS, CDR2 YFSETQ. Losses at the gene ends were 5 bases for V and 0 bases for J; bases not matched to a gene: 13. The CDR3 DNA reads as TGCGCCAGCAGACCCTACCCGGGGACAGCCATGAACACTGAAGCTTTCTTT. It is translated as CASRPYPGTAMNTEAFF.

The rearrangement uses TRBV12-5 and TRBJ2-1; TRBD2 aligns across 8 bases. The ends lost 6 bases at V and 0 bases at J; junction bases unmatched: 4. Germline-derived CDR1 and CDR2 are LGHNT and FRNRAP. The CDR3 spans 15 residues. CDR3 sequence: CASGLGGVSYNEQFF. DNA for the CDR3: TGTGCTAGTGGCCTCGGGGGGGTCTCCTACAATGAGCAGTTCTTC.

The chain recombines TRBV30 with TRBJ2-7; 10 positions match TRBD2. This CDR3 region has 14 residues. Germline CDR1 is GTSNPN and CDR2 is SVGIG (reference sequence). V dropped 2 bases and J dropped 0; count of bases not matched to a gene: 1. The chain's CDR3 is CAWSSGGDSYEQYF. The CDR3 DNA is TGTGCCTGGAGTAGCGGGGGGGACTCCTACGAGCAGTACTTC.

The gene calls are TRBV7-2 and TRBJ2-7, with a possible D match to TRBD1 (5 bases). Germline-derived CDR1 and CDR2 are SGHTA and FQGNSA. The ends were cut back, 1 base at V and 4 bases at J, with 11 bases in the middle. The CDR3 spans 14 residues. CDR3 amino acids: CASSLVLRGYEQYF. The CDR3 DNA is TGTGCCAGCAGCTTAGTTCTTAGGGGATACGAGCAGTACTTC.

The chain recombines TRBV12-3 or TRBV12-4 with TRBJ1-2; D is undetermined. The V gene lost 2 bases and the J gene lost 5 bases, with 9 bases spanning the gap. This CDR3 spans 13 amino acids. DNA for the CDR3: TGTGCCAGCAGTTTACTACCGGAGTATGGCTACACCTTC. Amino acids: CASSLLPEYGYTF.

This clone was counted at least ten times. This chain joins TRBV3-1 (or the pseudogene TRBV3-2) and TRBJ1-1; 8 nucleotides line up with TRBD1. CDR1 LGHDT and CDR2 YNNKEL come from the germline V gene (reference sequence). The CDR3 extends over 11 amino acids. V lost 8 bases to trimming and J lost 11 bases; unmatched junction nucleotides: 7. The DNA for the CDR3 is TGTGCCAGCGGGGCAGGGGGCGCGGCTTTCTTT. It translates to CASGAGGAAFF.

The chain couples TRBV6-5 to TRBJ2-3, with D hard to call. The V and J ends lost 8 bases and 0 bases respectively, with 9 bases between them. The CDR3 extends over 13 amino acids. Germline V gene lookup returns CDR1 MNHEY and CDR2 SVGAGI. The CDR3 loop reads CASFEVSTDTQYF. The CDR3 DNA follows: TGTGCCAGCTTTGAGGTTAGCACAGATACGCAGTATTTT.

This chain links TRBV5-1 with TRBJ2-1, with 13 nucleotides matching TRBD2. The germline V gene encodes CDR1 SGHRS and CDR2 YFSETQ. The CDR3 contains 19 residues. Trimming removed 6 bases from V and 2 bases from J; junction bases left unmatched: 14. This CDR3 reads CASTWAGTSGVRTYNEQFF. The CDR3 coding sequence is TGCGCCAGCACTTGGGCCGGGACTAGCGGGGTTCGCACCTACAATGAGCAGTTCTTC.